Reported below is one TCR beta chain. This entry is derived from a study of control samples from healthy donors and cancer patients. Assay: immunoSEQ multiplex PCR; the TCRdb copy retains only in-frame clones and omits some. The repertoire holds roughly 18,000 clones, about 88% seen once, with more than 8% in the top ten. The germline V gene has CDR1 SGHDT and CDR2 YYEEEE. The CDR3 loop spans 14 amino acids. V lost 2 bases and J lost 4; bases outside the gene matches: 4. Material: PBMCs. The receptor's source is a woman aged 55-70 years with head and neck cancer. The gene calls are TRBV5-6 and TRBJ2-7, with 9 nucleotides matching TRBD1. The CDR3 bases are TGTGCCAGCAGCTTCCGGGACAGGGTTTACGAGCAGTACTTC. Translation: CASSFRDRVYEQYF.